The 21 T cell receptor beta chains below were found in one sample sequenced in a study of T cells in Graves' hyperthyroidism and ophthalmopathy. There were TCR beta CDR3 regions amplified from RNA transcripts. The study used the HTBI primer set for a first-round RT-PCR of the TCR CDR3. One entry per CDR3 protein results from TCRdb running MiXCR on the multiplex PCR reads. The sample records around 270,000 distinct CDR3 sequences, roughly 19% being singletons. Specimen: blood. The source is a man aged 50 or older with Graves' ophthalmopathy.

This clonotype has just a few counts. The chain joins TRBV14 to TRBJ2-7, with D hard to call. There are 12 residues in the CDR3. Trimming took 4 bases from V and 5 from J, leaving 9 bases between them. Per germline, CDR1 SGHDN and CDR2 FVKESK. In DNA, the CDR3 is TGTGCCAGCAGCCCTAGGTGGGACGAGCAGTACTTC. It yields the protein CASSPRWDEQYF.

Many counts were recorded for this clonotype. The V call is TRBV6-1, the J call TRBJ2-1, with 8 bases identical to TRBD2. CDR1 and CDR2 (germline): MNHNS, SASEGT. The CDR3 is 13 amino acids. The V segment lost 4 bases and the J segment 6 bases; nucleotides outside the gene matches: 2. The CDR3 sequence: CASSVGLANEQFF. DNA for the CDR3: TGTGCCAGCAGTGTTGGACTAGCCAATGAGCAGTTCTTC.

This clonotype was found many times. The rearrangement links TRBV4-2 to TRBJ2-5; TRBD1 might be the D (5 bases). V was cut by 4 bases and J by 4 bases, with 16 bases left in between. There are 15 residues in the CDR3. Germline values: CDR1 LGHNA, CDR2 YNFKEQ. CDR3 amino acids: CASSPQWQGGETQYF. For the CDR3, the DNA is TGTGCCAGCAGCCCCCAGTGGCAGGGTGGAGAGACCCAGTACTTC.

This chain joins TRBV20-1 and TRBJ2-7, with D perhaps TRBD2 (5 bases). The CDR3 consists of 13 residues. Germline V lookup: CDR1 DFQATT, CDR2 SNEGSKA (reference sequence). The germline V and J ends were trimmed by 5 bases and 5 bases, with 16 bases remaining between them. CDR3 sequence reads: CSAVRTEWDEQYF. CDR3 in DNA: TGCAGTGCTGTCCGGACTGAGTGGGACGAGCAGTACTTC.

This clonotype has just a few counts. V and J are TRBV5-1 and TRBJ2-7; D unresolved. V was pared by 4 bases and J by 0 bases, with 17 bases between. Germline V CDR1 and CDR2: SGHRS, YFSETQ. The CDR3 loop spans 16 amino acids. CDR3 sequence: CASSLRVGGTSYEQYF. CDR3 bases: TGCGCCAGCAGCCTGCGTGTTGGCGGAACCTCCTACGAGCAGTACTTC. The whole variable domain, remainder taken from reference TRBV5-1 and TRBJ2-7, is KAGVTQTPRYLIKTRGQQVTLSCSPISGHRSVSWYQQTPGQGLQFLFEYFSETQRNKGNFPGRFSGRQFSNSRSEMNVSTLELGDSALYLCASSLRVGGTSYEQYFGPGTRLTVT.

The V and J genes are TRBV5-6 and TRBJ2-1; D is ambiguous. Deletions cut 0 bases from V and 6 bases from J, with 7 bases between. CDR3 length equals 13 residues. Germline V gives CDR1 SGHDT, CDR2 YYEEEE. The CDR3 DNA reads TGTGCCAGCAGCTTGGGGCTGATCAATGAGCAGTTCTTC. Translating gives CASSLGLINEQFF.

There are many counts of this clonotype. V is TRBV3-1 and J is TRBJ2-5; TRBD2 might be the D (5 bases). Germline lookup yields CDR1 LGHDT and CDR2 YNNKEL (reference sequence). The CDR3 consists of 15 residues. Trimming left V 1 base short and J 5 bases short, with 14 bases between. In DNA form, the CDR3 reads TGTGCCAGCAGCCAAGGTGAGGGCCTGATGGAGACCCAGTACTTC. Translated: CASSQGEGLMETQYF.

This clonotype turned up a few times. This chain links TRBV5-1 with TRBJ2-3, with 13 bases matching TRBD2. The CDR3 has 17 residues. The germline V gene has CDR1 SGHRS and CDR2 YFSETQ. J gave up 2 bases and V 4 bases, and 7 bases lay outside the gene matches. CDR3 sequence (DNA): TGCGCCAGCAGCCCTTGGACTAGCGGGAGTTCCACAGATACGCAGTATTTT. It yields the protein CASSPWTSGSSTDTQYF.

This clonotype was observed a handful of times. A read error may explain this, as a much larger clone is one base away. CDR3 residues: CASSSNPLTSVPGELFF. The CDR3 DNA is TGTGCCAGCAGCTCAAATCCCCTGACTAGCGTTCCCGGGGAGCTGTTTTTT. This chain joins TRBV11-2 and TRBJ2-2; 8 bases fit TRBD2. V trimming: 4 bases; J trimming: 6 bases; junction bases outside the gene matches: 13. The CDR3 runs 17 residues. Germline V lookup: CDR1 SGHAT, CDR2 FQNNGV.

This clonotype was seen only a few times. The gene calls are TRBV18 and TRBJ2-1; the match to TRBD2 covers 8 bases. The CDR3 runs 16 residues. V gave up 3 bases and J gave up 5 bases; unmatched junction bases: 9. Germline values: CDR1 KGHSH, CDR2 LQKENI. CDR3 sequence (DNA): TGTGCCAGCTCACCTCCGGGACTAGGGGGGGACAATGAGCAGTTCTTC. This translates into CASSPPGLGGDNEQFF.

This chain uses TRBV15 with TRBJ1-4; tentatively, D is TRBD1 (6 bases). Germline CDR1 is LNHNV and CDR2 is YYDKDF (reference sequence). V shed 3 bases and J shed 5 bases, with 13 bases lying between them. The CDR3 loop spans 15 amino acids. This chain's CDR3 is CATSRGTTGNEKLFF. Written as DNA, the CDR3 is TGTGCCACCAGCAGGGGGACGACAGGCAATGAAAAACTGTTTTTT.

Note on this clonotype: A read error may explain this, as a much larger clone is one base away. A read error is likely, as this CDR3 ends without the conserved phenylalanine or tryptophan. This chain links TRBV3-1 with TRBJ1-4; possible D gene TRBD1, 5 bases. Trimming stripped 6 bases from V and 5 bases from J, with 7 bases between. The CDR3 extends over 12 amino acids. Germline V CDR1 and CDR2: LGHDT, YNNKEL (reference sequence). The CDR3, as DNA: TGTGCCAGCAGACGGGGCAATGAAAAACTGTTTCTT. It is translated as CASRRGNEKLFL.

This chain uses TRBV10-3 with TRBJ2-1; a weak D match, TRBD2 (6 bases). The V end was cut by 7 bases, the J end by 4 bases, with 11 bases between. The CDR3 consists of 13 residues. Germline V gene lookup returns CDR1 ENHRY and CDR2 SYGVKD. CDR3 nucleotides: TGTGCCATCAATCCCGGGACTTACAATGAGCAGTTCTTC. Encoded protein: CAINPGTYNEQFF.

This clonotype was picked up many times. The rearrangement links TRBV6-1 to TRBJ1-3, with D possibly matching TRBD1 (5 bases). The CDR3 is 15 residues long. V lost 3 bases, J lost 0 bases, and 9 bases lay in between. Germline V gene sequence: CDR1 MNHNS, CDR2 SASEGT. CDR3 protein: CASSDRQFSGNTIYF. The DNA of the CDR3 is TGTGCCAGCAGTGACCGACAGTTCTCTGGAAACACCATATATTTT.

The J gene is TRBJ2-2, the V gene TRBV6-2 or TRBV6-3, with D unclear. Germline CDR1 MNHEY, CDR2 SVGEGT. The CDR3 extends over 15 amino acids. Deletions cut 5 bases from V and 6 bases from J, with 16 bases between. CDR3 in DNA: TGTGCCAGCAGTAAGACTCCTTTTAATTCCGGGGAGCTGTTTTTT. As protein: CASSKTPFNSGELFF.

The genes are TRBV5-1 and TRBJ2-2, with 7 bases matching TRBD1. Germline CDR1 is SGHRS and CDR2 is YFSETQ. The ends lost 3 bases at V and 1 base at J; junction bases unmatched: 6. The CDR3 totals 16 residues. For the CDR3, the DNA is TGCGCCAGCAGCTCCCGGACAGGTGGGAACACCGGGGAGCTGTTTTTT. This sequence encodes CASSSRTGGNTGELFF.

This clonotype was counted ten times or more. The CDR3 DNA reads TGTGCCAGCAGCTTAGTAGCGGGCACGGCAAATGAGCAGTTCTTC. This codes for CASSLVAGTANEQFF. V usage is TRBV7-9 and J usage is TRBJ2-1, with 7 bases matching TRBD2. The CDR3 is 15 amino acids. Trimming took 1 base from V and 7 from J; bases not matched to a gene: 7. Germline V CDR1 and CDR2: SEHNR, FQNEAQ (reference sequence).

The table lists this clonotype with a few counts. The chain combines TRBV28 with TRBJ2-7; no firm D call. V lost 5 bases and J lost 8, with 13 bases in between. CDR1 and CDR2 (germline): MDHEN, SYDVKM. The CDR3 spans 12 residues. The chain's CDR3 is CASSKNSYQQYF. CDR3 sequence (DNA): TGTGCCAGCAGTAAAAACAGTTACCAGCAGTACTTC. The full variable domain, with the rest looked up from reference TRBV28 and TRBJ2-7, is DVKVTQSSRYLVKRTGEKVFLECVQDMDHENMFWYRQDPGLGLRLIYFSYDVKMKEKGDIPEGYSVSREKKERFSLILESASTNQTSMYLCASSKNSYQQYFGPGTRLTVT.

A few counts support this clonotype. The chain recombines TRBV15 with TRBJ2-7, with D uncertain. Trimming took off 0 bases at V and 3 bases at J, with 18 bases between the two ends. The CDR3 is made up of 17 amino acids. Per the germline V gene, CDR1 is LNHNV and CDR2 is YYDKDF (reference sequence). The CDR3 is CATSRDLGAHGVYEQYF. The DNA of the CDR3 is TGTGCCACCAGCAGAGATCTAGGAGCACATGGGGTCTACGAGCAGTACTTC.

In its sample, this clonotype was seen many times. The V call is TRBV6-1, the J call TRBJ2-7; TRBD1 matches at 10 bases. The CDR3 extends over 17 amino acids. From germline, CDR1 is MNHNS and CDR2 SASEGT. J gave up 3 bases and V 2 bases, and 10 bases lay outside the gene matches. The CDR3 here is CASSERGGTGVGYEQYF. The CDR3 DNA sequence: TGTGCCAGCAGTGAAAGGGGAGGGACAGGGGTCGGCTACGAGCAGTACTTC.

This clonotype appeared a few times. The gene calls are TRBV7-6 and TRBJ2-3, with a tentative D call TRBD2 (5 bases). CDR3 length: 15 amino acids. CDR1 is SGHVS and CDR2 is FNYEAQ in the germline V gene. Trimming cost V 5 bases and J 0 bases, with 12 bases left between them. DNA for the CDR3: TGTGCCAGCAGCCCGAGCGGAGAAAGCACAGATACGCAGTATTTT. It encodes CASSPSGESTDTQYF. Together with reference TRBV7-6 and TRBJ2-3, the CDR3 gives the full variable domain: GAGVSQSPRYKVTKRGQDVALRCDPISGHVSLYWYRQALGQGPEFLTYFNYEAQQDKSGLPNDRFSAERPEGSISTLTIQRTEQRDSAMYRCASSPSGESTDTQYFGPGTRLTVL.